Shown below are 25 T cell receptor beta chains from a single sample sequenced in a study of blood T cell repertoires in COVID-19. Method: immunoSEQ multiplex PCR; TCRdb's copy keeps in-frame clones and lacks some. The sample comprises around 200,000 clones, 89% of which are singletons, and under 3% rests with the top ten. Sample: PBMCs or T cells enriched from blood (not recorded which). Receptor source: a woman aged 40 to 50 with acute COVID-19.

This chain uses TRBV4-1 with TRBJ1-5, with D maybe TRBD1 (6 bases). The germline V gene has CDR1 MGHRA and CDR2 YSYEKL. The CDR3 spans 17 residues. V lost 0 bases, J lost 2 bases, and 14 bases lay in between. This chain's CDR3 is CASSQESLPGGNQPQHF. For the CDR3, the DNA is TGCGCCAGCAGCCAAGAGTCCCTTCCAGGGGGCAATCAGCCCCAGCATTTT.

The chain has TRBV9 and TRBJ2-1; D might be TRBD1 (6 bases). The V gene lost 3 bases and the J gene lost 2 bases, with 9 bases spanning the gap. The CDR3 runs 14 residues. Germline V gene data show CDR1 as SGDLS and CDR2 as YYNGEE. The CDR3 bases are TGTGCCAGCAGCGCCGGACAGACCTACAATGAGCAGTTCTTC. This sequence encodes CASSAGQTYNEQFF.

CDR3 sequence: CASTPNRGRLSEQFF. The CDR3 nucleotides are TGTGCCAGCACCCCGAACAGGGGCCGCCTTAGTGAGCAGTTCTTC. V gene TRBV5-6 combines with J gene TRBJ2-1, with 7 bases lining up with TRBD1. Per germline, CDR1 SGHDT and CDR2 YYEEEE. With 6 bases clipped from V and 9 bases from J, the junction kept 15 bases outside the gene matches. The CDR3 is 15 amino acids.

The chain links TRBV19 to TRBJ2-2; no reliable D call. Per germline, CDR1 LNHDA and CDR2 SQIVND (reference sequence). The CDR3 runs 15 residues. Trimming cost V 5 bases and J 1 base, with 11 bases left between them. The CDR3 nucleotides read TGTGCCAGTAGTTCGCCTCACGGGAACACCGGGGAGCTGTTTTTT. It translates to CASSSPHGNTGELFF.

The rearrangement links TRBV6-5 to TRBJ1-1, with no clear D. Germline V gene lookup returns CDR1 MNHEY and CDR2 SVGAGI. Trimming removed 6 bases from V and 2 bases from J, with 10 bases in between. The CDR3 runs 13 residues. CDR3 sequence (DNA): TGTGCCAGCAGACAATACACCAACACTGAAGCTTTCTTT. Its translation is CASRQYTNTEAFF.

CDR3 sequence: CASSSLFAQPQHF. The CDR3 nucleotides are TGTGCCAGCAGTTCTCTGTTTGCGCAGCCCCAGCATTTT. The V gene is TRBV28, the J gene TRBJ1-5; D not resolved. Between the trimmed V and J ends, which lost 4 bases and 7 bases, there was a span of 11 bases. CDR1 is MDHEN and CDR2 is SYDVKM in the germline V gene. The CDR3 sequence is 13 residues long.

The chain combines TRBV5-1 with TRBJ2-7; 7 nucleotides match TRBD1. V was clipped by 3 bases and J by 1 base; unmatched bases: 1. Per the germline V gene, CDR1 is SGHRS and CDR2 is YFSETQ. The CDR3 spans 13 residues. The CDR3 spells CASSWGQSYEQYF. In DNA, the CDR3 is TGCGCCAGCAGCTGGGGACAGTCCTACGAGCAGTACTTC.

CDR3 nucleotides: TGTGCCTGGAGATTTGGAGGGAGCGCTGAAGCTTTCTTT. Translated, it gives CAWRFGGSAEAFF. The chain carries TRBV30 and TRBJ1-1, with no clear D. The CDR3 is 13 residues long. Germline CDR1 and CDR2: GTSNPN and SVGIG (reference sequence). V dropped 3 bases and J dropped 6 bases, with 14 bases sitting between them.

CDR3 loop: CASSANGYGYTF. CDR3 DNA sequence: TGTGCCAGCAGCGCTAACGGCTATGGCTACACCTTC. The chain couples TRBV5-8 to TRBJ1-2; D not certain. Germline CDR1 and CDR2: SGHTS and YDEGEE. The V end lost 4 bases, the J end lost 4 bases, and 8 bases lay between the germline ends. The CDR3 loop spans 12 amino acids.

A single count supports this clone. The chain uses TRBV3-1 (or the pseudogene TRBV3-2) and TRBJ2-1; 9 bases map to TRBD2. The CDR3 spans 18 residues. Germline V gene lookup returns CDR1 LGHDT and CDR2 YNNKEL (reference sequence). J gave up 5 bases and V 0 bases, and 11 bases lay outside the gene matches. The CDR3 loop is CASSQDAFSGGSDNEQFF. For the CDR3, the DNA is TGTGCCAGCAGCCAAGATGCTTTTAGCGGGGGATCTGACAATGAGCAGTTCTTC.

J is TRBJ2-1 and V is TRBV4-3, with TRBD2 matching over 9 bases. The germline gives CDR1 LGHNA, CDR2 YSLEER. V trimming: 0 bases; J trimming: 9 bases; junction bases outside the gene matches: 6. The CDR3 runs to 15 residues. CDR3 in DNA: TGCGCCAGCAGCCAAGATGTAGCGGGAGAATCTGAGCAGTTCTTC. As protein: CASSQDVAGESEQFF.

V usage is TRBV5-1 and J usage is TRBJ2-5; perhaps TRBD2 as D (5 bases). The V gene lost 4 bases and the J gene lost 5 bases, with 15 bases spanning the gap. Germline CDR1 and CDR2: SGHRS and YFSETQ. The CDR3 has 14 amino acids. The CDR3 bases are TGCGCCAGCAGCCCCGGACTTGTCCGGGAGACCCAGTACTTC. It yields the protein CASSPGLVRETQYF.

The rearrangement links TRBV9 to TRBJ2-4; tentative D call: TRBD1 (6 bases). There are 15 residues in the CDR3. Trimming removed 4 bases at V and 6 bases at J, with 17 bases between. Germline V CDR1 and CDR2: SGDLS, YYNGEE. This chain's CDR3 is CASSPDERGRNIQYF. CDR3 DNA sequence: TGTGCCAGCAGCCCAGATGAAAGGGGGAGAAACATTCAGTACTTC. Looking up the rest from reference TRBV9 and TRBJ2-4 gives the full variable domain: DSGVTQTPKHLITATGQRVTLRCSPRSGDLSVYWYQQSLDQGLQFLIQYYNGEERAKGNILERFSAQQFPDLHSELNLSSLELGDSALYFCASSPDERGRNIQYFGAGTRLSVL.

The chain has TRBV2 and TRBJ1-1; 9 bases align to TRBD1. CDR3 length equals 16 residues. The ends lost 6 bases at V and 1 base at J; junction bases unmatched: 9. Per germline, CDR1 SNHLY and CDR2 FYNNEI. Here the CDR3 DNA reads TGTGCCAGCAGACTCGGACAGGGGATTACGAACACTGAAGCTTTCTTT. Translating it yields CASRLGQGITNTEAFF.

V usage is TRBV28 and J usage is TRBJ1-5; possible D gene TRBD1, 5 bases. V was clipped by 2 bases and J by 7 bases, with 12 bases between them. The length of the CDR3 is 14 residues. Germline V gene sequence: CDR1 MDHEN, CDR2 SYDVKM. CDR3 region: CASSLIGGSQPQHF. DNA for the CDR3: TGTGCCAGCAGTTTAATTGGGGGGTCCCAGCCCCAGCATTTT.

The chain is built from TRBV7-9 and TRBJ2-7; 7 bases line up with TRBD2. Germline V gene data show CDR1 as SEHNR and CDR2 as FQNEAQ (reference sequence). The length of the CDR3 is 16 residues. Unmatched junction bases numbered 14, after V lost 5 bases and J lost 4 bases. The CDR3 sequence is CASSPFPGGNEYEQYF. In DNA, the CDR3 is TGTGCCAGCAGCCCCTTCCCGGGGGGAAACGAGTACGAGCAGTACTTC. The complete variable domain, with remaining parts taken from reference TRBV7-9 and TRBJ2-7, reads DTGVSQNPRHKITKRGQNVTFRCDPISEHNRLYWYRQTLGQGPEFLTYFQNEAQLEKSRLLSDRFSAERPKGSFSTLEIQRTEQGDSAMYLCASSPFPGGNEYEQYFGPGTRLTVT.

The chain links TRBV7-8 to TRBJ2-7; the match to TRBD2 covers 8 bases. J was trimmed by 1 base and V by 5 bases; bases with no gene match: 4. CDR3 length: 14 residues. Germline V lookup: CDR1 SGHVS, CDR2 FQNEAQ. The CDR3 spells CASSVTSGSYEQYF. CDR3 nucleotide sequence: TGTGCCAGCAGCGTCACTAGCGGTTCCTACGAGCAGTACTTC.

The chain combines TRBV29-1 with TRBJ2-3, with 8 bases that match TRBD2. Trimming removed 5 bases from V and 4 bases from J; junction bases left unmatched: 5. From germline, CDR1 is SQVTM and CDR2 ANQGSEA. This CDR3 has 13 residues. CDR3 sequence (DNA): TGCAGCGTTATGAGCGGGAGTCCAGATACGCAGTATTTT. Its translation: CSVMSGSPDTQYF.

The V gene is TRBV29-1, the J gene TRBJ2-2; TRBD1 aligns across 8 bases. Trimming took 4 bases from V and 3 from J; bases not matched to a gene: 1. The length of the CDR3 is 13 residues. Germline assignment: CDR1 SQVTM and CDR2 ANQGSEA. The CDR3 spells CSVVQGDTGELFF. In DNA, the CDR3 is TGCAGCGTTGTACAGGGGGACACCGGGGAGCTGTTTTTT.

This chain uses TRBV4-3 with TRBJ1-3, with D perhaps TRBD1 (6 bases). The CDR3 loop spans 15 amino acids. V lost 2 bases to trimming and J lost 2 bases, with 10 bases between them. Per germline, CDR1 LGHNA and CDR2 YSLEER. CDR3 loop: CASSQTGSPGNTIYF. In DNA form, the CDR3 reads TGCGCCAGCAGCCAAACAGGGAGCCCTGGAAACACCATATATTTT.

The V and J genes are TRBV6-5 and TRBJ2-7; D gene unclear. Germline CDR1 and CDR2: MNHEY and SVGAGI. Trimming took off 2 bases at V and 2 bases at J, with 10 bases between the two ends. The CDR3 runs 14 residues. The CDR3 loop reads CASSYPTQTYEQYF. The DNA of the CDR3 is TGTGCCAGCAGTTACCCCACGCAGACCTACGAGCAGTACTTC.

The J gene is TRBJ2-3, the V gene TRBV28, with 8 bases that match TRBD2. This CDR3 has 16 residues. The V and J ends lost 5 bases and 2 bases, in that order; junction bases with no gene match: 9. The germline gives CDR1 MDHEN, CDR2 SYDVKM. This CDR3 is CASSAYSGASTDTQYF. The CDR3 DNA reads as TGTGCCAGCAGTGCTTATAGCGGGGCGTCCACAGATACGCAGTATTTT.

This chain uses TRBV27 with TRBJ1-5; TRBD1 aligns across 9 bases. Germline assignment: CDR1 MNHEY and CDR2 SMNVEV (reference sequence). The CDR3 is made up of 17 amino acids. The J segment lost 1 base and the V segment lost 5 bases, leaving 9 bases of the junction unmatched. The CDR3 DNA is TGTGCCAGCAGTCTTACAGGGGGCGCGGGGAGCAATCAGCCCCAGCATTTT. Translation gives CASSLTGGAGSNQPQHF.

The chain's CDR3 is CASIPIGTSPGELFF. In DNA form, the CDR3 reads TGTGCCAGCATCCCAATAGGGACTTCTCCCGGGGAGCTGTTTTTT. The chain carries TRBV5-5 and TRBJ2-2, with D possibly matching TRBD2 (6 bases). The CDR3 covers 15 residues. Trimming stripped 6 bases from V and 6 bases from J, with 18 bases between. Germline V gene lookup returns CDR1 SGHKS and CDR2 YYEKEE (reference sequence).

This chain joins TRBV5-1 and TRBJ2-7, with 10 bases matching TRBD1. CDR1 is SGHRS and CDR2 is YFSETQ in the germline V gene. V was clipped by 3 bases and J by 2 bases; unmatched bases: 5. The CDR3 is 15 residues long. The CDR3 nucleotides are TGCGCCAGCAGCTCGGGGACAGGGGACCCCTACGAGCAGTACTTC. This translates into CASSSGTGDPYEQYF.